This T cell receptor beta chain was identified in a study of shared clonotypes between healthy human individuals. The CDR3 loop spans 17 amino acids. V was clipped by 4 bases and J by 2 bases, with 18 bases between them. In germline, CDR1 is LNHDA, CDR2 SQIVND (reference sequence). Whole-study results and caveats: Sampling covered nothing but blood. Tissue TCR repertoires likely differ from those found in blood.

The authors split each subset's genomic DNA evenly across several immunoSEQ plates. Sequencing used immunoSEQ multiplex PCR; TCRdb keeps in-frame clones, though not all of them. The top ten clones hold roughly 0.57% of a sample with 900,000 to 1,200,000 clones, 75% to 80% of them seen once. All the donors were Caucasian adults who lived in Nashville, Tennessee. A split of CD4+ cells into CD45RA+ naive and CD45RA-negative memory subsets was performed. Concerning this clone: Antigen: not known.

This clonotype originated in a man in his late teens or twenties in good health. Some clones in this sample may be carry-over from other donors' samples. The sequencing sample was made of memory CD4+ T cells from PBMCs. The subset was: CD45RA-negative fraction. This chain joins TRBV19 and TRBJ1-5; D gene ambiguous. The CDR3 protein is CASSTPPVGKGNQPQHF. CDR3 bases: TGTGCCAGTAGTACCCCCCCGGTAGGTAAGGGCAATCAGCCCCAGCATTTT.